The 2 T cell receptor beta chains listed next were all sequenced from one sample in a study of blood T cell repertoires in COVID-19. The data were produced by immunoSEQ multiplex PCR, yet TCRdb's version contains in-frame clones alone and is incomplete. This table has 200,000 to 250,000 clones, 84% appearing once. The sequenced sample was peripheral blood. These receptors were collected from a woman aged 45-65 years with active or convalescent COVID-19.

This clone was counted only a few times. The chain joins TRBV6-5 to TRBJ1-5; tentative D call: TRBD1 (6 bases). The V gene lost 8 bases and the J gene lost 0 bases, with 14 bases spanning the gap. Germline V gene lookup returns CDR1 MNHEY and CDR2 SVGAGI. There are 15 residues in the CDR3. The CDR3 DNA follows: TGTGCCAGCTTTGCGGGGGCGTATAGCAATCAGCCCCAGCATTTT. Its translation: CASFAGAYSNQPQHF.

The J gene is TRBJ1-1, the V gene TRBV27; D gene ambiguous. This CDR3 comprises 12 residues. Germline lookup yields CDR1 MNHEY and CDR2 SMNVEV (reference sequence). The V and J ends lost 3 bases and 10 bases respectively, with 12 bases between them. The CDR3 sequence is CASSLGGRAAFF. DNA for the CDR3: TGTGCCAGCAGTTTGGGAGGGCGCGCAGCTTTCTTT.